Detailed here is one T cell receptor (beta chain). Assay: immunoSEQ multiplex PCR; the TCRdb copy retains only in-frame clones and omits some. The data hold fewer than 250,000 clones, with 80% to 90% observed a single time. This sample stems from a study of blood T cell repertoires in COVID-19. Overall study context: Collection of acute and convalescent COVID-19 samples took place in the United States, Italy and Spain. T cells, B-cell-depleted T cells, or PBMCs provided the cDNA or gDNA that served as material.

The source is a man aged 35 to 55 with acute or convalescent COVID-19. Material for sequencing was peripheral blood.

The CDR3 nucleotides read TGTGCCAGCACCCTAGGGAGCTCTGGGGCCAACGTCCTGACTTTC. Amino acids: CASTLGSSGANVLTF. The rearrangement joins TRBV11-1 to TRBJ2-6; possible D gene TRBD2, 5 bases. CDR1 and CDR2 (germline): SGHAT, FQDESV (reference sequence). Trimming stripped 7 bases from V and 0 bases from J, with 10 bases between. This CDR3 has 15 residues.